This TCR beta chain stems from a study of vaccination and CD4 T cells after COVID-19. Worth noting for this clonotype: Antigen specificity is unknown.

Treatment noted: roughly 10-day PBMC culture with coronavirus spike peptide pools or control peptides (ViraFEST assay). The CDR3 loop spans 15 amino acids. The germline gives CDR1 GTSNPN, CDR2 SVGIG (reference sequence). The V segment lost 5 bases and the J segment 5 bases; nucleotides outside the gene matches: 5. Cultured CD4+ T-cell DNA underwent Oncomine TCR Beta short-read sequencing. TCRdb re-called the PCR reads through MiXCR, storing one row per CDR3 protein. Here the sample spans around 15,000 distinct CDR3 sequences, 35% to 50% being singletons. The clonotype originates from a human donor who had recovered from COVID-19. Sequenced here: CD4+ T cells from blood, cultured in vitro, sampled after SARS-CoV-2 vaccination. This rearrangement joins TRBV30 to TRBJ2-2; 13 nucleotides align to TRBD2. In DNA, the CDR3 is TGTGCCTGGCGGACTAGCGGGAGTGAAACCGGGGAGCTGTTTTTT. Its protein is CAWRTSGSETGELFF.